The entry that follows covers one T cell receptor beta chain sequence. What it binds is unknown. These data are taken from a study of shared clonotypes between healthy human individuals. Study-wide findings and caveats: In general, naive subsets displayed greater estimated richness than memory subsets did.

Assay used: immunoSEQ multiplex PCR; TCRdb lists only in-frame clones, some missing. The profile covers over 2 million clones, with roughly 96% appearing a single time and 0.13% taken by the ten largest. The CDR3 extends over 14 amino acids. In germline, CDR1 is SQVTM, CDR2 ANQGSEA. V was shortened by 1 base and J by 4 bases, with 13 bases between the two germline ends. The receptor was derived from a man younger than 30 in good health. Sequenced material: naive CD4+ T cells sorted from blood. The sample's subset: CD45RA+ positively selected. The chain uses TRBV29-1 and TRBJ1-1; unclear D gene. CDR3 bases: TGCAGCGTTGAAGTCTTTAGGGAGGCCACTGAAGCTTTCTTT. Residues: CSVEVFREATEAFF.